These 23 T cell receptor beta chains came from one sample sequenced in a study of breast tumors, draining lymph nodes, adjacent tissues. TCRdb re-derived calls from the multiplex PCR reads in MiXCR, one entry per CDR3 protein. The repertoire holds about 25,000 distinct CDR3 sequences, with approximately 23% as singletons. Sequencing was done on a sample of breast tumor tissue. The receptors originated from a female donor with breast cancer. Some clones in this sample may be carry-over from other donors' samples.

This clonotype appeared many times. The CDR3 reads CSAQERGTVQETQYF. The DNA for the CDR3 is TGCAGTGCTCAAGAACGAGGGACAGTCCAAGAGACCCAGTACTTC. The V and J genes are TRBV20-1 and TRBJ2-5, with 7 bases fitting TRBD1. Unmatched junction bases numbered 10, after V lost 5 bases and J lost 1 base. The CDR3 spans 15 residues. CDR1 and CDR2 (germline): DFQATT, SNEGSKA (reference sequence).

This clonotype came up many times. The rearrangement uses TRBV20-1 and TRBJ2-1; 13 nucleotides agree with TRBD2. CDR1 and CDR2 (germline): DFQATT, SNEGSKA (reference sequence). The CDR3 consists of 15 residues. V gave up 8 bases and J gave up 9 bases; unmatched junction bases: 13. In DNA, the CDR3 is TGCAGTCAACAACCGGGACTAGCGGGACGGGGTGAGCAGTTCTTC. This encodes CSQQPGLAGRGEQFF.

This clonotype was detected ten times or more. The chain combines TRBV6-5 with TRBJ2-1; 7 bases fit TRBD1. Germline CDR1 and CDR2: MNHEY and SVGAGI. V shed 2 bases and J 15 bases; nucleotides not matched to a gene: 7. The CDR3 sequence is 12 residues long. The CDR3 reads CASSYRGDSPFF. As DNA, the CDR3 is TGTGCCAGCAGTTACCGAGGGGACAGTCCGTTCTTC.

This clonotype was counted ten times or more. CDR3 nucleotides: TGTGCCAGCAGCTATAAGGGACTAGCGGACTTCCAGCAGTTCTTC. This gives the protein CASSYKGLADFQQFF. The chain joins TRBV7-2 to TRBJ2-1, with 11 nucleotides matching TRBD2. CDR3 length: 15 residues. With V trimmed by 4 bases and J by 11 bases, 10 bases remained unmatched. Germline CDR1 is SGHTA and CDR2 is FQGNSA.

This chain links TRBV6-2 or TRBV6-3 with TRBJ1-1; the D gene is possibly TRBD1 (6 bases). CDR3 length equals 13 residues. With 6 bases removed from V and 8 bases from J, the gap between germline ends came to 16 bases. Germline-derived CDR1 and CDR2 are MNHEY and SVGEGT. The DNA of the CDR3 is TGTGCCAGCAGGGGGGCAGGGCGGTTCGAAGCTTTCTTT. This sequence encodes CASRGAGRFEAFF.

A note on this clonotype: One base away lies a much larger clone, so this may be a sequencing read error. The genes are TRBV6-1 and TRBJ1-5; no firm D call. V was trimmed by 5 bases and J by 8 bases, leaving 13 bases between them. Germline-derived CDR1 and CDR2 are MNHNS and SASEGT. The CDR3 is 13 amino acids. The CDR3 DNA follows: TGTGCCAGCAGTAAAGAAAGGAGGGAGCCCCAGCATTTT. It codes for CASSKERREPQHF.

This clonotype was recorded many times. The chain links TRBV20-1 to TRBJ1-5; 8 bases agree with TRBD1. The ends lost 6 bases at V and 4 bases at J; junction bases unmatched: 11. The CDR3 contains 15 residues. Germline V CDR1 and CDR2: DFQATT, SNEGSKA (reference sequence). For the CDR3, the DNA is TGCAGTGCCCCCCGACAGGGGCAGAGGAATCAGCCCCAGCATTTT. Translating it yields CSAPRQGQRNQPQHF.

This clonotype was detected many times. J is TRBJ1-1 and V is TRBV9; D is unclear. Germline V gene sequence: CDR1 SGDLS, CDR2 YYNGEE. The CDR3 is 13 amino acids. V was clipped by 0 bases and J by 1 base, with 4 bases between them. Here the CDR3 DNA reads TGTGCCAGCAGCGTAGATTGGAACACTGAAGCTTTCTTT. It codes for CASSVDWNTEAFF.

This clonotype was counted many times. The chain uses TRBV6-1 and TRBJ1-2, with 9 nucleotides matching TRBD1. V lost 2 bases and J lost 8; bases outside the gene matches: 15. CDR1 is MNHNS, CDR2 SASEGT, per germline. The CDR3 totals 17 residues. The CDR3 DNA follows: TGTGCCAGCAGTGAACAGGGACAGGGTGCGATCACGGGAGGCTACACCTTC. Protein product: CASSEQGQGAITGGYTF.

By proportion, this clonotype is medium-sized. The chain carries TRBV19 and TRBJ2-3; D is possibly TRBD1 or TRBD2 (5 bases each). Germline CDR1 reads LNHDA; CDR2 reads SQIVND (reference sequence). Deletions cut 10 bases from V and 6 bases from J, with 23 bases between. The CDR3 loop spans 15 amino acids. The CDR3 loop is CATSGLARWGDTQYF. The CDR3 coding sequence is TGTGCCACCTCGGGCCTAGCTCGGTGGGGGGATACGCAGTATTTT.

This clonotype was seen repeatedly, ten times or more. The V gene is TRBV5-1, the J gene TRBJ2-1; D is undetermined. In germline, CDR1 is SGHRS, CDR2 YFSETQ. Trimming cost V 6 bases and J 0 bases, with 16 bases left between them. The CDR3 is 16 amino acids. In DNA form, the CDR3 reads TGCGCCAGCAAGGCATCTCCCCTGCACTCCTACAATGAGCAGTTCTTC. It codes for CASKASPLHSYNEQFF.

On this clonotype: A much larger clone lies a single base off, so this may be a read error. The chain uses TRBV9 and TRBJ2-2; no clear D. The CDR3 extends over 12 amino acids. Germline CDR1 and CDR2: SGDLS and YYNGEE. Trimming cost V 7 bases and J 6 bases, with 10 bases left between them. Here the CDR3 reads CASGIRPGELFF. CDR3 nucleotide sequence: TGTGCCAGCGGCATACGTCCCGGGGAGCTGTTTTTT.

This clonotype was picked up many times. The rearrangement uses TRBV12-3 or TRBV12-4 and TRBJ2-5; 10 bases fit TRBD2. With 4 bases clipped from V and 7 bases from J, the junction kept 9 bases outside the gene matches. This CDR3 contains 15 residues. CDR3 nucleotides: TGTGCCAGCAGTTCGGGATCGAGGACTAGCGGGACCCAGTACTTC. It yields the protein CASSSGSRTSGTQYF.

The chain carries TRBV5-1 and TRBJ2-3, with D perhaps matching TRBD1 (5 bases). Per the germline V gene, CDR1 is SGHRS and CDR2 is YFSETQ. Trimming took 2 bases from V and 3 from J, leaving 16 bases between them. CDR3 length equals 16 residues. The CDR3 reads CASSLNGQGRTDTQYF. CDR3 sequence (DNA): TGCGCCAGCAGCTTAAACGGGCAGGGCCGTACAGATACGCAGTATTTT.

This clonotype was seen many times. The chain uses TRBV25-1 and TRBJ2-5; D is unclear. The length of the CDR3 is 12 residues. Trimming took 2 bases from V and 3 from J, leaving 4 bases between them. The germline CDR1 and CDR2 sequences are MGHDK and SYGVNS. The CDR3: CASSEDEETQYF. CDR3 DNA sequence: TGTGCCAGCAGTGAAGACGAAGAGACCCAGTACTTC.

This clonotype appeared many times. V is TRBV19 and J is TRBJ1-2; tentative D call: TRBD1 (5 bases). Trimming removed 5 bases from V and 6 bases from J, with 16 bases in between. Germline V gives CDR1 LNHDA, CDR2 SQIVND (reference sequence). The CDR3 runs to 14 residues. CDR3 sequence (DNA): TGTGCCAGTAGTCCTCGAGGGACTGGAGATGGCTACACCTTC. This encodes CASSPRGTGDGYTF.

The sample holds many counts of this clonotype. The chain links TRBV25-1 to TRBJ1-4; D gene ambiguous. CDR3 length equals 13 residues. The V gene's germline CDR1 is MGHDK and CDR2 SYGVNS. The ends were cut back, 5 bases at V and 3 bases at J, with 7 bases in the middle. The CDR3 reads CASSLGANEKLFF. CDR3 coding DNA: TGTGCCAGCAGTTTAGGAGCTAATGAAAAACTGTTTTTT.

This clonotype was observed many times. The chain uses TRBV6-5 and TRBJ2-3, with D uncertain. Germline assignment: CDR1 MNHEY and CDR2 SVGAGI. CDR3 length: 15 residues. The V and J ends lost 6 bases and 2 bases respectively, with 15 bases between them. The CDR3 is CASSPAFKFTDTQYF. The CDR3, as DNA: TGTGCCAGCAGCCCCGCCTTCAAATTCACAGATACGCAGTATTTT.

This chain joins TRBV27 and TRBJ2-3, with 12 bases that match TRBD2. CDR3 size: 16 residues. Trimming removed 5 bases from V and 3 bases from J; junction bases left unmatched: 6. Germline V gene data show CDR1 as MNHEY and CDR2 as SMNVEV (reference sequence). The CDR3 here is CASSPETSGRTDTQYF. CDR3 DNA: TGTGCCAGCAGTCCCGAGACTAGCGGGAGAACAGATACGCAGTATTTT.

This clonotype appeared many times. J is TRBJ1-3 and V is TRBV6-5; D unresolved. V was trimmed by 5 bases and J by 4 bases, leaving 15 bases between them. From germline, CDR1 is MNHEY and CDR2 SVGAGI. This CDR3 is 15 amino acids long. The CDR3 DNA sequence: TGTGCCAGCAGTCCGGGTGGCCCCTTAGGAAACACCATATATTTT. Translated: CASSPGGPLGNTIYF.

This clonotype showed up many times. The chain links TRBV9 to TRBJ2-1; 10 nucleotides line up with TRBD2. J was trimmed by 9 bases and V by 3 bases; bases with no gene match: 15. The CDR3 has 17 amino acids. Germline CDR1 and CDR2: SGDLS and YYNGEE. The CDR3 here is CASSAHIGTSERGEQFF. CDR3 nucleotides: TGTGCCAGCAGCGCTCATATCGGGACTAGCGAGAGGGGTGAGCAGTTCTTC.

Ten or more counts support this clonotype. The chain employs TRBV3-1 and TRBJ1-4, with D uncertain. Germline-derived CDR1 and CDR2 are LGHDT and YNNKEL (reference sequence). This CDR3 is built from 14 residues. With 3 bases removed from V and 5 bases from J, the gap between germline ends came to 10 bases. CDR3 sequence: CASSQGRWNEKLFF. Here the CDR3 DNA reads TGTGCCAGCAGCCAGGGAAGGTGGAATGAAAAACTGTTTTTT.

About this clonotype itself: Given a much more abundant clone one base away, this may be a read error. The chain has TRBV7-2 and TRBJ1-5; D is undetermined. CDR3 length equals 15 residues. Germline V gene lookup returns CDR1 SGHTA and CDR2 FQGNSA. Here the CDR3 reads CASSGDGYSNRPQHF. The DNA of the CDR3 is TGTGCCAGCAGCGGGGATGGGTATAGCAATCGGCCCCAGCATTTT.